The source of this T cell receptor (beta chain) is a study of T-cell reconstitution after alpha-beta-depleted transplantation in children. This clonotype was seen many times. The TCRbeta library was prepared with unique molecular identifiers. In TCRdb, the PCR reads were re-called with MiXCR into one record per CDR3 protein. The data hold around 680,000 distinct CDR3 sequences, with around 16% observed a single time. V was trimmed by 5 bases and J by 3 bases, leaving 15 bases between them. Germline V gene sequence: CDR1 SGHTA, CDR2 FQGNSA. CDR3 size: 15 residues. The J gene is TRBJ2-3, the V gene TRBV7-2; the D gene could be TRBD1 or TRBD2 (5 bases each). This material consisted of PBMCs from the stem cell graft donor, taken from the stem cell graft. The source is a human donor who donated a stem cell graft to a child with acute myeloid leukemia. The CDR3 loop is CASSRDGSGTDTQYF. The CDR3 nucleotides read TGTGCCAGCAGCAGGGACGGGTCAGGAACAGATACGCAGTATTTT.